The rows below give T cell receptor beta chains drawn from one sample of a study of blood T cell repertoires in COVID-19. Data came from immunoSEQ multiplex PCR; TCRdb stores just in-frame clones and leaves some out. Of 180,000 or so clones listed, 80% to 90% are singletons. The source material was peripheral blood. All receptors derive from a human donor with active or convalescent COVID-19. The donor label of this sample is uncertain. Each CDR3 is given with its conserved first and last residue. Each record gives: V gene, D gene, J gene, clone size, CDR3 DNA, CDR3 protein. A D gene is named only where the DNA matches it firmly. Size tells how often a clone was seen (once, few, many) or the class of an expanded clone, and some rows leave it out.

v_gene: TRBV29-1; d_gene: TRBD2; j_gene: TRBJ2-7; abundance: -; CDR3nt: TGCAGCGCCGCTTACGGGGGAGGGTACGAGCAGTACTTC; CDR3aa: CSAAYGGGYEQYF
v_gene: TRBV2; d_gene: -; j_gene: TRBJ1-2; abundance: -; CDR3nt: TGTGCCAGCAGTGAAGAGGTCAGGTCCCTGGTGGGCTACACCTTC; CDR3aa: CASSEEVRSLVGYTF
v_gene: TRBV27; d_gene: -; j_gene: TRBJ1-6; abundance: -; CDR3nt: TGTGCCAGCAGTTTGATAACGGGGTATTCACCCCTCCACTTT; CDR3aa: CASSLITGYSPLHF
v_gene: TRBV19; d_gene: -; j_gene: TRBJ2-5; abundance: -; CDR3nt: TGTGCCAGTAGTATTGGGTGGGGGCAGGGGTCAAAAGAGACCCAGTACTTC; CDR3aa: CASSIGWGQGSKETQYF
v_gene: TRBV30; d_gene: -; j_gene: TRBJ1-6; abundance: -; CDR3nt: TGTGCCGGGGCCCGGCGGGATTCACCCCTCCACTTT; CDR3aa: CAGARRDSPLHF
v_gene: TRBV7-9; d_gene: TRBD1; j_gene: TRBJ1-2; abundance: -; CDR3nt: TGTGCCAGCAGCTTAGCGGACAGGGGGCCGTATCTTGGCTACACCTTC; CDR3aa: CASSLADRGPYLGYTF
v_gene: TRBV5-6; d_gene: TRBD1; j_gene: TRBJ2-7; abundance: -; CDR3nt: TGTGCCAGCAGCTCCGGGACAGGGGGAATGAAGCAGTACTTC; CDR3aa: CASSSGTGGMKQYF
v_gene: TRBV19; d_gene: -; j_gene: TRBJ2-5; abundance: -; CDR3nt: TGTGCCAGTAGTATAGATCATACAGGGAAGGGGGAGACCCAGTACTTC; CDR3aa: CASSIDHTGKGETQYF
v_gene: TRBV19; d_gene: TRBD1; j_gene: TRBJ1-1; abundance: -; CDR3nt: TGTGCCAGCGAAACGCCGGGACAGGGTTTCGACACTGAAGCTTTCTTT; CDR3aa: CASETPGQGFDTEAFF
v_gene: TRBV15; d_gene: TRBD2; j_gene: TRBJ2-1; abundance: -; CDR3nt: TGTGCCACCAGCAGAGATTGGGATAGCGGGGATGAGCAGTTCTTC; CDR3aa: CATSRDWDSGDEQFF
v_gene: TRBV5-1; d_gene: TRBD1; j_gene: TRBJ1-6; abundance: -; CDR3nt: TGCGCCAGCAGCTTGGGACAGGGGAACGGCTCACCCCTCCACTTT; CDR3aa: CASSLGQGNGSPLHF
v_gene: TRBV4-1; d_gene: TRBD2; j_gene: TRBJ2-1; abundance: -; CDR3nt: TGCGCCAGCAGCCGGGGACTAGCGGGGGGGCGGTATGAGCAGTTCTTC; CDR3aa: CASSRGLAGGRYEQFF
v_gene: TRBV7-9; d_gene: -; j_gene: TRBJ1-1; abundance: once; CDR3nt: TGTGCCAGCAGCTTAGGGGCAGATGGGCTAGCTTTCTTT; CDR3aa: CASSLGADGLAFF
v_gene: TRBV6-1; d_gene: TRBD1; j_gene: TRBJ1-2; abundance: -; CDR3nt: TGTGCCAGCAGTGCGGACAGGTCCTACTATGGCTACACCTTC; CDR3aa: CASSADRSYYGYTF
v_gene: TRBV2; d_gene: TRBD1; j_gene: TRBJ1-5; abundance: many; CDR3nt: TGTGCCAGCTCGAGAGGACAGGGGGGGGTAAATCAGCCCCAGCATTTT; CDR3aa: CASSRGQGGVNQPQHF
v_gene: TRBV28; d_gene: TRBD2; j_gene: TRBJ2-3; abundance: -; CDR3nt: TGTGCCAGCAACCCCGGGGGGGCCCTGGGCACAGATACGCAGTATTTT; CDR3aa: CASNPGGALGTDTQYF
v_gene: TRBV29-1; d_gene: -; j_gene: TRBJ2-7; abundance: -; CDR3nt: TGCAGCGTTCGTCCAGGGTTGGACGAGCAGTACTTC; CDR3aa: CSVRPGLDEQYF
v_gene: TRBV27; d_gene: TRBD1; j_gene: TRBJ1-4; abundance: -; CDR3nt: TGTGCCAGCAGTTCATGGAGGACAGGGGGGACTGAAAAACTGTTTTTT; CDR3aa: CASSSWRTGGTEKLFF
v_gene: TRBV5-1; d_gene: -; j_gene: TRBJ1-4; abundance: -; CDR3nt: TGCGCCAGCATGTCACAGTCAAATGAAAAACTGTTTTTT; CDR3aa: CASMSQSNEKLFF
v_gene: TRBV2; d_gene: TRBD1; j_gene: TRBJ1-5; abundance: -; CDR3nt: TGTGCCAGCAGTTCGACAGGGTTTAGCAATCAGCCCCAGCATTTT; CDR3aa: CASSSTGFSNQPQHF
v_gene: TRBV27; d_gene: -; j_gene: TRBJ2-3; abundance: -; CDR3nt: TGTGCCAGCAGGGCTAGGCAACCCACAGATACGCAGTATTTT; CDR3aa: CASRARQPTDTQYF
v_gene: TRBV7-9; d_gene: TRBD2; j_gene: TRBJ2-3; abundance: -; CDR3nt: TGTGCCAGCAACTTAAGGTATTCGGAGCGGGGGAAATGGGCGAATACGCAGTATTTT; CDR3aa: CASNLRYSERGKWANTQYF
v_gene: TRBV14; d_gene: -; j_gene: TRBJ1-4; abundance: few; CDR3nt: TGTGCCAGCAGCAAGGTTTCGGGGGGCAATGAAAAACTGTTTTTT; CDR3aa: CASSKVSGGNEKLFF
v_gene: TRBV9; d_gene: -; j_gene: TRBJ2-5; abundance: -; CDR3nt: TGTGCCAGCAGCGTAGATGAGGGAGTGGCAGAGACCCAGTACTTC; CDR3aa: CASSVDEGVAETQYF
v_gene: TRBV5-5; d_gene: -; j_gene: TRBJ1-2; abundance: -; CDR3nt: TGTGCCAGCAGCTTGGAGATCTCTACCCCTGGCTACACCTTC; CDR3aa: CASSLEISTPGYTF
v_gene: TRBV29-1; d_gene: TRBD2; j_gene: TRBJ2-7; abundance: -; CDR3nt: TGCAGCGTTTATAGCGGGAGGGCTTACTACGAGCAGTACTTC; CDR3aa: CSVYSGRAYYEQYF
v_gene: TRBV10-3; d_gene: TRBD1; j_gene: TRBJ1-1; abundance: once; CDR3nt: TGTGCCATCAGTTACGGACAGGGGAACACTGAAGCTTTCTTT; CDR3aa: CAISYGQGNTEAFF
v_gene: TRBV5-1; d_gene: -; j_gene: TRBJ1-2; abundance: -; CDR3nt: TGCGCCAGCAGCGGCGGGTGGAGCTATGGCTACACCTTC; CDR3aa: CASSGGWSYGYTF
v_gene: TRBV28; d_gene: TRBD2; j_gene: TRBJ2-7; abundance: -; CDR3nt: TGTGCCAGCAGTTTGGGACTATTGGGGTTTGACGAGCAGTACTTC; CDR3aa: CASSLGLLGFDEQYF
v_gene: TRBV11-2; d_gene: -; j_gene: TRBJ2-1; abundance: -; CDR3nt: TGTGCCAGCAGCCCGGGGTACGGGCAAGATGAGCAGTTCTTC; CDR3aa: CASSPGYGQDEQFF
v_gene: TRBV11-2; d_gene: TRBD1; j_gene: TRBJ2-3; abundance: -; CDR3nt: TGTGCCAGCAGTCGAAGCACAGGGGCAGATACGCAGTATTTT; CDR3aa: CASSRSTGADTQYF
v_gene: TRBV19; d_gene: -; j_gene: TRBJ1-5; abundance: -; CDR3nt: TGTGCCAGTAGACCCCTCAGGGAGGTGGACAATCAGCCCCAGCATTTT; CDR3aa: CASRPLREVDNQPQHF
v_gene: TRBV2; d_gene: TRBD1; j_gene: TRBJ1-5; abundance: -; CDR3nt: TGTGCCAGCAGTGAGGAGACAGGGTGGAATCAGCCCCAGCATTTT; CDR3aa: CASSEETGWNQPQHF
v_gene: TRBV24-1; d_gene: TRBD1; j_gene: TRBJ2-1; abundance: -; CDR3nt: TGTGCCACCAGTGATCCATCCGGGACAGGGGTCAATGAGCAGTTCTTC; CDR3aa: CATSDPSGTGVNEQFF
v_gene: TRBV9; d_gene: -; j_gene: TRBJ1-2; abundance: -; CDR3nt: TGTGCCAGCAGCCCCCGGCCACAGGGCTCCTATGGCTACACCTTC; CDR3aa: CASSPRPQGSYGYTF
v_gene: TRBV5-6; d_gene: -; j_gene: TRBJ1-4; abundance: -; CDR3nt: TGTGCCAGCAGCTTGCCCACAATTAATGAAAAACTGTTTTTT; CDR3aa: CASSLPTINEKLFF
v_gene: TRBV5-4; d_gene: -; j_gene: TRBJ2-7; abundance: -; CDR3nt: TGTGCCAGCAGCTTGAAGGGGGGGGAATACGAGCAGTACTTC; CDR3aa: CASSLKGGEYEQYF
v_gene: TRBV5-4; d_gene: TRBD1; j_gene: TRBJ1-6; abundance: -; CDR3nt: TGTGCCAGCAGCACCCCGGGGGGACAGGGGCCTTCACCCCTCCACTTT; CDR3aa: CASSTPGGQGPSPLHF
v_gene: TRBV11-2; d_gene: TRBD2; j_gene: TRBJ2-3; abundance: -; CDR3nt: TGTGCCAGCAGCCCGAGTAGGGCTTGGGTAGCGGGTGGATCAGATACGCAGTATTTT; CDR3aa: CASSPSRAWVAGGSDTQYF
v_gene: TRBV6-6; d_gene: -; j_gene: TRBJ1-1; abundance: -; CDR3nt: TGTGCCAGCAGCGGGCGGGGGAGAGCTTTCTTT; CDR3aa: CASSGRGRAFF
v_gene: TRBV11-1; d_gene: TRBD1; j_gene: TRBJ1-6; abundance: -; CDR3nt: TGTGCCAGCAGCTACACCCGGGACAGGCGTTCACCCCTCCACTTT; CDR3aa: CASSYTRDRRSPLHF
v_gene: TRBV5-1; d_gene: -; j_gene: TRBJ1-3; abundance: -; CDR3nt: TGCGCCAGCAGCTTTGACAGGTTTGGAAACACCATATATTTT; CDR3aa: CASSFDRFGNTIYF